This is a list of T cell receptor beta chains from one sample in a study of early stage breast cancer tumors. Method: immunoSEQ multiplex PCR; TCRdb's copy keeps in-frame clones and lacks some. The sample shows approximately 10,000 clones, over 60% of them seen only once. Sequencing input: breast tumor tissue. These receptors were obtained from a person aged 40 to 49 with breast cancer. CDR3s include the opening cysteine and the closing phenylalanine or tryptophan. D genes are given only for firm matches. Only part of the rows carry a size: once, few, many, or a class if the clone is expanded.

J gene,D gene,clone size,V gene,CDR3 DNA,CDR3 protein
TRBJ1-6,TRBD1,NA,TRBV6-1,TGTGCCAGCAGTGAAGGGGACAGCCATAATTCACCCCTCCACTTT,CASSEGDSHNSPLHF
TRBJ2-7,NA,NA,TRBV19,TGTGCCAGTAGTACCCCGCGGAGTCCCTACTACGAGCAGTACTTC,CASSTPRSPYYEQYF
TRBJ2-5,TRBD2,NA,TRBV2,TGTGCCAGCAGTGGGGTAGCGGAGGCCGGGGGGGAGCAGTACTTC,CASSGVAEAGGEQYF
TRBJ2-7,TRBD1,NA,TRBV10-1,TGCGCCAGCAGTGAGGGTGGCAGGGGGTACGAGCAGTACTTC,CASSEGGRGYEQYF
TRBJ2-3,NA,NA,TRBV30,TGTGCCTGGAGAGGTCGGGATCGGAGCATGGATACGCAGTATTTT,CAWRGRDRSMDTQYF
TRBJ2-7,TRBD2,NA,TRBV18,TGTGCCAGCTCACCACGTAGCGGGTCGTTTAACGAGCAGTACTTC,CASSPRSGSFNEQYF
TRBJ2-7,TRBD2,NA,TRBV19,TGTGCCAGTAGCCTCGGGGGAGCAGCTAGCGGGGTCTACGAGCAGTACTTC,CASSLGGAASGVYEQYF
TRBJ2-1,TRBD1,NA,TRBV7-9,TGTGCCAGCAGCCCCCAGACAGGGACGGACTCCTACAATGAGCAGTTCTTC,CASSPQTGTDSYNEQFF
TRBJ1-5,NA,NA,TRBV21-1,TGTGCCAGCAGACCCTCCTCGACGAATCAGCCCCAGCATTTT,CASRPSSTNQPQHF
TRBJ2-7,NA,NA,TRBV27,TGTGCCAGCAGCATCTACGAGCAGTACTTC,CASSIYEQYF
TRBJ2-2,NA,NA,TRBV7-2,TGTGCCAGCAGCCCTCCTAGCTGGAGGTTGACCGGGGAGCTGTTTTTT,CASSPPSWRLTGELFF
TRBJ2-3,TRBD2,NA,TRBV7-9,TGTGCCAGCTGGAGGGCGGGGGGCACAGATACGCAGTATTTT,CASWRAGGTDTQYF
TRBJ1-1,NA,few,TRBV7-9,TGTGCCAGCAGCGCCTGGACACTGAACACTGAAGCTTTCTTT,CASSAWTLNTEAFF
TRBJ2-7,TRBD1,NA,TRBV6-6,TGTGCCAGCAGTTTGGGACAGGGAGGCGAGCAGTACTTC,CASSLGQGGEQYF
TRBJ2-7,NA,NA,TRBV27,TGTGCCAGCAGCTCACGGACAGAAGAGTACTTC,CASSSRTEEYF